Described below is a single T cell receptor (beta chain) sequence and its context. Its matching antigen is unknown. These data originate in a study of cytomegalovirus exposure and HLA in healthy donors. PCR employed 60 Vbeta and 13 Jbeta primers. The table came from immunoSEQ multiplex PCR; TCRdb's copy has only in-frame clones and leaves some out. The sample yields 150,000 or so clones, approximately 85% seen once. Findings and limits, study-wide: Later analysis indicated greater clonal expansion among HLA-associated TCR beta chains than among equally common other chains. It was in a later analysis that TCR association rates were seen to vary by HLA locus, highest for DRB1 and lowest for HLA-C. Productive status was seen about 90% or about 30% of the time for most TCR beta V segments in an earlier analysis. A reported reduction in N-insertions relative to the roughly 610-donor mean was seen in an Asian-associated ancestry cluster in a later analysis.

This CDR3 has 15 residues. V was trimmed by 5 bases and J by 3 bases, leaving 13 bases between them. Looked up from germline, CDR1 is SEHNR and CDR2 is FQNEAQ (reference sequence). The sequence was obtained from a man between 18 and 35 years old in good health and CMV-seropositive. Sequences were obtained from PBMCs. This chain connects TRBV7-9 to TRBJ2-2, with D maybe TRBD2 (7 bases). CDR3 amino acids: CASSHGGRYTGELFF. Here the CDR3 DNA reads TGTGCCAGCAGCCACGGGGGGCGGTACACCGGGGAGCTGTTTTTT.